This TCR beta chain originates from a study of shared clonotypes between healthy human individuals. Whole-study findings and limits: Blood was the sole source, and tissue repertoires probably differ.

A note on this clone: Its specificity is unknown.

The CDR3 is made up of 16 amino acids. V shed 1 base and J shed 0 bases, with 11 bases lying between them. CDR1 and CDR2 from the germline V gene are SEHNR and FQNEAQ (reference sequence). At a deep level, the assay was run. Produced via immunoSEQ multiplex PCR; TCRdb's table is partial and in-frame only. The sample carries 2 million to 2.5 million clones, almost 96% recorded once. The origin of this receptor is a man aged 18 to 29 in good health. Sequences were obtained from naive CD4+ T cells sorted from blood. Subset of the sample: CD45RA+ positively selected. The chain combines TRBV7-9 with TRBJ2-3; D gene ambiguous. Here the CDR3 reads CASSLGTGFSTDTQYF. In DNA form, the CDR3 reads TGTGCCAGCAGCTTAGGTACCGGGTTTAGCACAGATACGCAGTATTTT.